This TCR beta chain was captured by sequencing in a study of T cells in Graves' hyperthyroidism and ophthalmopathy. This clonotype was recorded many times. What it recognizes is unknown. Researchers took RNA transcripts and amplified the TCR beta CDR3 regions from them. During a first-round RT-PCR of the TCR CDR3, the HTBI primer set was used. From the multiplex PCR reads, TCRdb called clonotypes with MiXCR, one entry per CDR3 protein. The sample lists 300,000 to 400,000 distinct CDR3 sequences; around 20% were seen once. V lost 3 bases and J lost 3, with 24 bases in between. The V gene's germline CDR1 is MDHEN and CDR2 SYDVKM. The CDR3 is 19 residues long. Broader study findings: Most clonotypes that expanded in the thyroid above 0.001 also showed up in blood.

The receptor's source is a woman in her forties or fifties with Graves' hyperthyroidism. Sequenced material: blood. The chain links TRBV28 to TRBJ2-1, with D possibly matching TRBD1 (6 bases). The CDR3 here is CASSLFKGTSKALYNEQFF. The CDR3 DNA reads TGTGCCAGCAGTTTGTTTAAGGGGACAAGCAAGGCCCTCTACAATGAGCAGTTCTTC.